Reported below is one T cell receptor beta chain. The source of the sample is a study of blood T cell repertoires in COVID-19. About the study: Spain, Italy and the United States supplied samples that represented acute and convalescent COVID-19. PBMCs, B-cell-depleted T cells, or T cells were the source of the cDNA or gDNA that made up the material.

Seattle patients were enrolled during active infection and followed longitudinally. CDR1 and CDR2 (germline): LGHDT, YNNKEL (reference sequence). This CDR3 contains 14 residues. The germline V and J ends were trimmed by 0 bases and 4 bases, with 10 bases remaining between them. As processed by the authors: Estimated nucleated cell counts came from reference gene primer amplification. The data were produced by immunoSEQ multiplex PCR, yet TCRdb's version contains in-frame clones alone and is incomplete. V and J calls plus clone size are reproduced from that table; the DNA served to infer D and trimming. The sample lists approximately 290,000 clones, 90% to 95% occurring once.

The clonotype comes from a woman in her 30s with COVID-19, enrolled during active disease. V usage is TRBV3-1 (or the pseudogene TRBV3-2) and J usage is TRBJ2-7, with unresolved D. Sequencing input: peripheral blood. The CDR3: CASSQDGLAYEQYF. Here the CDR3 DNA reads TGTGCCAGCAGCCAAGATGGGCTTGCTTACGAGCAGTACTTC.